The next 4 T cell receptor beta chains were all read from a single sample in a study of T cells in Graves' hyperthyroidism and ophthalmopathy. Regions amplified from RNA transcripts were the TCR beta CDR3 regions. HTBI primers were used for first-round RT-PCR of the TCR CDR3. TCRdb re-called the multiplex PCR reads through MiXCR, storing one row per CDR3 protein. The data hold about 600,000 distinct CDR3 sequences, with around 13% observed a single time. The specimen was blood. The receptors were sampled from a woman between 45 and 65 years old with Graves' ophthalmopathy.

The sample holds a few counts of this clonotype. The V call is TRBV6-1, the J call TRBJ2-7, with 10 bases aligning to TRBD2. Germline V gene sequence: CDR1 MNHNS, CDR2 SASEGT. The CDR3 has 16 amino acids. The junction had 10 bases not matched to a gene; V was cut back by 6 bases and J by 2 bases. CDR3: CASRNNLAGGAYEQYF. The CDR3 DNA is TGTGCCAGCAGGAACAACTTAGCGGGAGGCGCCTACGAGCAGTACTTC.

The table lists this clonotype with many counts. This rearrangement joins TRBV20-1 to TRBJ1-5; no clear D. Germline V gene sequence: CDR1 DFQATT, CDR2 SNEGSKA (reference sequence). This CDR3 comprises 15 residues. V lost 3 bases and J 5 bases, leaving 17 bases between the germline ends. The CDR3 nucleotides read TGCAGTGCTAGTCTATCTAGGTCCCCCTATCAGCCCCAGCATTTT. Its protein is CSASLSRSPYQPQHF.

This clonotype was seen ten or more times. V usage is TRBV28 and J usage is TRBJ1-2, with a weak D call TRBD1 (5 bases). The germline CDR1 and CDR2 sequences are MDHEN and SYDVKM. CDR3 length: 14 residues. V was pared by 5 bases and J by 2 bases, with 12 bases between. The CDR3, as DNA: TGTGCCAGCAGTGGGGGGTATCGGAACTATGGCTACACCTTC. Translated: CASSGGYRNYGYTF.

V gene TRBV20-1 combines with J gene TRBJ2-7; 7 bases fit TRBD2. Unmatched junction bases numbered 5, after V lost 3 bases and J lost 3 bases. Germline V gives CDR1 DFQATT, CDR2 SNEGSKA (reference sequence). This CDR3 is built from 13 residues. In DNA form, the CDR3 reads TGCAGTGCTAGCCGGGGGACTATCTACGAGCAGTACTTC. It codes for CSASRGTIYEQYF.